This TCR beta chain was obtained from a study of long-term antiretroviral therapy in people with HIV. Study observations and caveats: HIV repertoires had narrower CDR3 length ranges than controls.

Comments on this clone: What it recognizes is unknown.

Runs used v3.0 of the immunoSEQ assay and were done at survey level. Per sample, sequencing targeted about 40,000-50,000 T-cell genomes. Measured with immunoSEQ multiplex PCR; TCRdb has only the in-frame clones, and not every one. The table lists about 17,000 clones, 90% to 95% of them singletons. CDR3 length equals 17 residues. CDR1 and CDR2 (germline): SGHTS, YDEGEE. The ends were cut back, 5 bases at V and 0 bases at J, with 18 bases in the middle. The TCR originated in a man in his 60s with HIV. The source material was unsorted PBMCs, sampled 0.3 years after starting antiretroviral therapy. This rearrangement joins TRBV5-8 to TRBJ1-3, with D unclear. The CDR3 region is CASREGKVRASGNTIYF. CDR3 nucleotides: TGTGCCAGCAGGGAAGGGAAGGTGCGAGCCTCTGGAAACACCATATATTTT.